This entry concerns a single T cell receptor beta chain. Antigen: not known. TCRdb's table, derived via immunoSEQ multiplex PCR, lists solely in-frame clones and lacks some. The table shows about 200,000 clones, with over 85% occurring only once. The record originates from a study of T cell responses to AZD1222 COVID-19 vaccine. Recipients boosted at about 4 weeks or about 12 weeks are pooled. J lost 10 bases, V lost 4 bases, and 14 bases had no gene match. CDR3 size: 16 residues. Germline lookup yields CDR1 SGHRS and CDR2 YFSETQ. Broader study findings: Donors were chiefly white British, with a greater number of females, and clonal diversity was perhaps underestimated.

This chain joins TRBV5-1 and TRBJ1-6; TRBD1 agrees at 7 bases. The sequence came from an adult who received the AZD1222 COVID-19 vaccine. The sequencing used peripheral blood, collected 28 days after the second AZD1222 dose. The CDR3 DNA sequence: TGCGCCAGCAGCACCCGTACCGGGACAGAGACCTCACCCCTCCACTTT. Translating gives CASSTRTGTETSPLHF.